The clone carrying this T cell receptor beta chain was counted a few times. Its antigen is not known. The repertoire was sequenced with immunoSEQ multiplex PCR; TCRdb's copy has only in-frame clones and lacks some. The data contain 18,000 or so clones, roughly 60% of them seen just once; the ten biggest clones take up roughly a third. The data were taken from a study of radiation and T cells in renal cell carcinoma. Study-level results: Intratumoral heterogeneity was not captured in these approximately 1 g regions.

Trimming took 7 bases from V and 7 from J, leaving 21 bases between them. Germline-derived CDR1 and CDR2 are SGHTS and YDEGEE. This CDR3 is 14 amino acids long. The treatment denotes: treatment-naive control, cytoreductive nephrectomy. Sequenced control tumors were from about a dozen males and a few females, median age about 50. The TCR was taken from a man in his fifties with renal cell carcinoma. This chain joins TRBV5-8 and TRBJ2-7, with a weak D call TRBD2 (6 bases). Here the sequenced sample was tumor tissue, taken from a patient whose treatment was nephrectomy without radiotherapy. The CDR3 DNA reads as TGTGCCAGCTGTTTCCTTAGCGGAATCAAGGAGCAGTACTTC. Translation: CASCFLSGIKEQYF. Filled out from reference TRBV5-8 and TRBJ2-7, the complete variable domain reads EAGVTQSPTHLIKTRGQQATLRCSPISGHTSVYWYQQALGLGLQFLLWYDEGEERNRGNFPPRFSGRQFPNYSSELNVNALELEDSALYLCASCFLSGIKEQYFGPGTRLTVT.